The T cell receptor beta chain under discussion was sequenced for a study of blood T cell repertoires in COVID-19. Profiled with immunoSEQ multiplex PCR; TCRdb holds only in-frame clones, not every one. In the table there are around 200,000 clones, roughly 81% of which are singletons. The clonotype was recovered from a woman aged 80 or over with acute or convalescent COVID-19. Sequences were obtained from peripheral blood.

CDR3: CASSLGPSSQYF. CDR3 DNA sequence: TGTGCCAGCAGCTTAGGGCCATCTTCGCAGTATTTT. This chain joins TRBV7-2 and TRBJ2-3; D call uncertain. Trimming left V 1 base short and J 10 bases short, with 9 bases between. The CDR3 is made up of 12 amino acids. The germline V gene encodes CDR1 SGHTA and CDR2 FQGNSA.